This T cell receptor beta chain was documented in a study of blood T cell repertoires in COVID-19 (dated by TCRdb to the early 2020s). Context from the whole study: Collaborator samples came from the United States, Italy and Spain and covered acute and convalescent phases of COVID-19. The material from the prospective study consisted of cDNA or gDNA derived from T cells, B-cell-depleted T cells, or PBMCs. The repertoires were released in a freely available public database meant as a resource for research on the immune response to SARS-CoV-2. The dataset comprised deeply sampled blood TCRbeta repertoires from subjects exposed to, actively infected with, or recovered from COVID-19. The samples were drawn from two sources: the first 160 participants of the ongoing ImmuneRACE study, and 1,200 or so subjects contributed by 6 global collaborators. Nearly every sample came with metadata listing a de-identified subject ID, COVID-19 status, age in years and sex. Where available, HLA class I and class II types were obtained from metadata supplied by the sample provider rather than from assay-based typing.

Enrolling through a virtual design, the prospective study's participants ranged in age from roughly 18 to 95 years and lived across about two dozen United States geographic areas. In the prospective study, participants were assigned to cohorts based on the clinical history participants reported in a screening survey and a study questionnaire. Exposed participants had been in contact with someone with a PCR-confirmed or clinician-diagnosed COVID-19 case within 2 weeks of study entry. In the prospective study, mobile phlebotomists collected whole blood, serum and a nasopharyngeal or oropharyngeal swab from each participant. Additional blood draws and questionnaires over an approximately two-month period could optionally be provided by prospective study participants. Before DNA extraction, prospective study blood samples were shipped either frozen or at room temperature. Study-wide conclusions, independent of this receptor: How much clinical and demographic metadata was included differed by source and by participant, and the metadata was provided uncurated.

This clone was observed once. Its antigen specificity is not known. No clone much larger than this one lies a single base away; base qualities are absent. TCRbeta CDR3 regions were amplified from genomic DNA by means of the immunoSEQ Assay, a bias-controlled multiplex PCR. For the original study's pipeline: The number of nucleated cells in each sample was estimated by amplification of reference gene primers within the assay. Sequence reads were collapsed and filtered to measure the absolute abundance of every unique TCRbeta CDR3 rearrangement. For each sample, productive Simpson clonality was calculated by taking the square root of Simpson's diversity index across productive rearrangements. Drawn from immuneACCESS, this table holds only the in-frame rearrangements with V and J called that TCRdb kept. Clones are partly lost; checked studies trace under half to an unresolved V gene and leave the rest unexplained. That table furnishes V, J and clone size, whereas the DNA furnished D and trimming. The sample table records some 320,000 clones; 85% of these occur just once. Around 1.9% of the sample is in the top ten clones.

Sequenced sample: PBMCs or T cells enriched from blood (not recorded which). The sequence was collected from a woman in her 30s who had been exposed to COVID-19.

CDR3 reads: CASSLAGAPNTGELFF. In nucleotide form, the sequence is TGCGCCAGCAGCCTAGCGGGGGCCCCGAACACCGGGGAGCTGTTTTTT. Recombination linked TRBV5-1 to TRBJ2-2, with 10 bases matching TRBD2. The CDR3 runs 16 residues from the cysteine to the phenylalanine. Of the read, only the CDR3 DNA is kept; its 48 bases are in frame from base 1. Trimming removed 4 bases from V and 0 bases from J; the gene matches leave 3 bases unexplained. The germline V gene supplies CDR1 SGHRS and CDR2 YFSETQ.